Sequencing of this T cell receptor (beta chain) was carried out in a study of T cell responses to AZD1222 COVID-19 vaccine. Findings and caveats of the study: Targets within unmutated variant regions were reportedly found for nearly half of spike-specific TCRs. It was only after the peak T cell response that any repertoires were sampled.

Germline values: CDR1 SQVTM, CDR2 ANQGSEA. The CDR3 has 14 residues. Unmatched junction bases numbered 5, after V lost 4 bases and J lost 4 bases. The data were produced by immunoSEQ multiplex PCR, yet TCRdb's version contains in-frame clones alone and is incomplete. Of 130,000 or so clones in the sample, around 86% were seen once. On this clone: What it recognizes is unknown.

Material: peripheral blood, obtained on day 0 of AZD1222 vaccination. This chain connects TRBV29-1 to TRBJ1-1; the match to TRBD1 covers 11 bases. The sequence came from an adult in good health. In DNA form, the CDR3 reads TGCAGCGTTGCGCTGGGGACAGGGGGCACTGAAGCTTTCTTT. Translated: CSVALGTGGTEAFF.